Shown below are 19 T cell receptor beta chains from a single sample sequenced in a study of blood T cell repertoires in COVID-19. Sequencing used immunoSEQ multiplex PCR; TCRdb keeps in-frame clones, though not all of them. This table holds roughly 290,000 clones, about 88% found once. Sequenced sample: peripheral blood. Receptor source: a woman aged 55-75 years with acute or convalescent COVID-19.

This clone has just one count. The chain uses TRBV7-2 and TRBJ1-5, with 8 bases identical to TRBD1. This CDR3 region has 17 residues. CDR1 is SGHTA, CDR2 FQGNSA, per germline. Trimming cost V 5 bases and J 1 base; bases outside gene matches: 10. The CDR3 loop reads CASSPIGQGGSNQPQHF. In DNA form, the CDR3 reads TGTGCCAGCAGCCCAATCGGACAGGGTGGGAGCAATCAGCCCCAGCATTTT.

J is TRBJ1-2 and V is TRBV7-2, with a possible D match to TRBD1 (6 bases). The CDR3 is 15 amino acids. CDR1 and CDR2 (germline): SGHTA, FQGNSA. V was clipped by 5 bases and J by 7 bases, with 20 bases between them. CDR3 loop: CASSPEGRGIGGYTF. The CDR3 region has the DNA TGTGCCAGCAGCCCCGAGGGCAGGGGAATAGGTGGCTACACCTTC. Combining the CDR3 with reference TRBV7-2 and TRBJ1-2 gives the whole variable domain GAGVSQSPSNKVTEKGKDVELRCDPISGHTALYWYRQSLGQGLEFLIYFQGNSAPDKSGLPSDRFSAERTGGSVSTLTIQRTQQEDSAVYLCASSPEGRGIGGYTFGSGTRLTVV.

The DNA of the CDR3 is TGTGCCAGCAGCCCTCAGGGGGCCCGCTCCTACGAGCAGTACTTC. It codes for CASSPQGARSYEQYF. This chain joins TRBV3-1 (or the pseudogene TRBV3-2) and TRBJ2-7; 8 nucleotides line up with TRBD1. This CDR3 has 15 residues. Germline CDR1 and CDR2: LGHDT and YNNKEL (reference sequence). Unmatched junction bases numbered 5, after V lost 4 bases and J lost 0 bases.

The chain has TRBV14 and TRBJ1-2, with D unclear. The V end was cut by 1 base, the J end by 0 bases, with 6 bases between. CDR1 and CDR2 (germline): SGHDN, FVKESK. The CDR3 runs to 14 residues. CDR3 protein: CASSQGGANYGYTF. The CDR3 nucleotides read TGTGCCAGCAGCCAAGGTGGAGCTAACTATGGCTACACCTTC.

The rearrangement links TRBV11-3 to TRBJ2-5, with a possible D match to TRBD1 (6 bases). The V end lost 2 bases, the J end lost 4 bases, and 8 bases lay between the germline ends. The CDR3 covers 13 residues. Germline CDR1 reads SGHNT; CDR2 reads YENEEA. DNA for the CDR3: TGTGCCAGCAGCTTATCAGGGGTAGAGACCCAGTACTTC. Translating it yields CASSLSGVETQYF.

The J gene is TRBJ2-3, the V gene TRBV5-5; TRBD1 aligns across 9 bases. The ends lost 0 bases at V and 2 bases at J; junction bases unmatched: 1. Germline CDR1 is SGHKS and CDR2 is YYEKEE (reference sequence). The CDR3 consists of 15 residues. CDR3 in DNA: TGTGCCAGCAGCTTGGGACAGGGGGTCACAGATACGCAGTATTTT. This codes for CASSLGQGVTDTQYF.

The rearrangement links TRBV7-2 to TRBJ1-2, with 9 nucleotides matching TRBD1. Unmatched junction bases numbered 7, after V lost 6 bases and J lost 8 bases. CDR3 size: 13 residues. The germline CDR1 and CDR2 sequences are SGHTA and FQGNSA. CDR3 amino acids: CASRTGQGGGYTF. The CDR3 DNA follows: TGTGCCAGCAGGACGGGACAGGGAGGCGGCTACACCTTC. Looking up the rest from reference TRBV7-2 and TRBJ1-2 gives the full variable domain: GAGVSQSPSNKVTEKGKDVELRCDPISGHTALYWYRQSLGQGLEFLIYFQGNSAPDKSGLPSDRFSAERTGGSVSTLTIQRTQQEDSAVYLCASRTGQGGGYTFGSGTRLTVV.

There are many counts of this clone. The chain links TRBV7-9 to TRBJ1-5; 8 nucleotides agree with TRBD1. Germline CDR1 SEHNR, CDR2 FQNEAQ (reference sequence). J was trimmed by 4 bases and V by 5 bases; bases with no gene match: 4. There are 14 residues in the CDR3. The CDR3 region is CASSPTGANQPQHF. In nucleotides, the CDR3 is TGTGCCAGCAGCCCGACAGGGGCAAATCAGCCCCAGCATTTT.

The chain couples TRBV9 to TRBJ2-7, with 10 bases aligning to TRBD1. The CDR3 is 14 amino acids. The germline V gene has CDR1 SGDLS and CDR2 YYNGEE. V lost 4 bases and J lost 6; bases outside the gene matches: 7. The CDR3 coding sequence is TGTGCCAGCAGCTTCCGGGACAGGGGTGGCGAGCAGTACTTC. Amino acid sequence: CASSFRDRGGEQYF.

The DNA of the CDR3 is TGTGCCAGCAGTAGGGGGAGCTCCTACAATGAGCAGTTCTTC. Translated: CASSRGSSYNEQFF. The V and J genes are TRBV7-9 and TRBJ2-1, with a weak D call TRBD1 (6 bases). V gave up 6 bases and J gave up 0 bases, with 9 bases separating them. Germline V gene data show CDR1 as SEHNR and CDR2 as FQNEAQ (reference sequence). The CDR3 is made up of 14 amino acids. Based on the CDR3 plus reference TRBV7-9 and TRBJ2-1, the full variable domain is DTGVSQNPRHKITKRGQNVTFRCDPISEHNRLYWYRQTLGQGPEFLTYFQNEAQLEKSRLLSDRFSAERPKGSFSTLEIQRTEQGDSAMYLCASSRGSSYNEQFFGPGTRLTVL.

The genes are TRBV7-9 and TRBJ2-5, with TRBD1 identical over 9 bases. CDR3 length: 15 amino acids. Germline assignment: CDR1 SEHNR and CDR2 FQNEAQ (reference sequence). The junction had 4 bases not matched to a gene; V was cut back by 3 bases and J by 2 bases. This CDR3 reads CASSFAGTGQETQYF. The DNA for the CDR3 is TGTGCCAGCAGCTTTGCCGGGACAGGGCAAGAGACCCAGTACTTC.

V is TRBV12-3 or TRBV12-4 and J is TRBJ2-7; 8 bases are a match to TRBD1. Trimming removed 4 bases from V and 2 bases from J; junction bases left unmatched: 1. The CDR3 consists of 13 residues. The CDR3 nucleotides are TGTGCCAGCAGTTGGACAGGGCCCTACGAGCAGTACTTC. It encodes CASSWTGPYEQYF.

This clone was seen only a few times. The V and J genes are TRBV7-3 and TRBJ2-6; possibly TRBD2 for D (5 bases). This CDR3 has 15 residues. V gave up 5 bases and J gave up 4 bases, with 12 bases separating them. Germline CDR1 reads SGHTA; CDR2 reads FQGTGA. DNA of the CDR3: TGTGCCAGCAGCCGATCGGGGTCAGGGGCCAACGTCCTGACTTTC. Amino acid sequence: CASSRSGSGANVLTF.

The genes are TRBV19 and TRBJ2-7; 7 bases are shared with TRBD2. The CDR3 has 14 residues. J gave up 0 bases and V 5 bases, and 4 bases lay outside the gene matches. From germline, CDR1 is LNHDA and CDR2 SQIVND (reference sequence). The CDR3 nucleotides are TGTGCCAGTAGTGAGGCTAGCGGCTCCTACGAGCAGTACTTC. It is translated as CASSEASGSYEQYF.

The gene calls are TRBV6-5 and TRBJ2-3, with 8 bases fitting TRBD1. The germline CDR1 and CDR2 sequences are MNHEY and SVGAGI. The V gene end was trimmed by 4 bases and the J gene end by 15 bases; junction bases not matched to a gene: 18. This CDR3 has 15 residues. This chain's CDR3 is CASSSPGQGSGSTYF. In DNA, the CDR3 is TGTGCCAGCAGTTCCCCTGGACAGGGCAGCGGTTCAACCTATTTT.

This clone was observed a handful of times. J is TRBJ2-3 and V is TRBV19; D is unresolved. V shed 3 bases and J shed 1 base, with 11 bases lying between them. The CDR3 sequence is 15 residues long. The germline V gene has CDR1 LNHDA and CDR2 SQIVND (reference sequence). Here the CDR3 reads CASSMSGYRTDTQYF. DNA for the CDR3: TGTGCCAGTAGTATGTCCGGTTACCGCACAGATACGCAGTATTTT. Combining the CDR3 with reference TRBV19 and TRBJ2-3 gives the whole variable domain DGGITQSPKYLFRKEGQNVTLSCEQNLNHDAMYWYRQDPGQGLRLIYYSQIVNDFQKGDIAEGYSVSREKKESFPLTVTSAQKNPTAFYLCASSMSGYRTDTQYFGPGTRLTVL.

On this clone itself: The sample contains more than one DNA sequence encoding this CDR3. The chain links TRBV28 to TRBJ1-5; tentative D call: TRBD1 (5 bases). The CDR3 loop spans 14 amino acids. V shed 8 bases and J shed 4 bases, with 15 bases lying between them. Germline V CDR1 and CDR2: MDHEN, SYDVKM. The CDR3 protein is CASRPGGGNQPQHF. CDR3 sequence (DNA): TGTGCCAGCCGACCCGGGGGGGGTAATCAGCCCCAGCATTTT.

This rearrangement joins TRBV7-2 to TRBJ1-5, with 10 bases matching TRBD1. The trim removed 4 bases at V and 0 bases at J, leaving 3 bases unmatched. The CDR3 sequence is 16 residues long. The germline V gene has CDR1 SGHTA and CDR2 FQGNSA. The CDR3 DNA is TGTGCCAGCAGCTACAGGACAGGGGGTAGCAATCAGCCCCAGCATTTT. Protein sequence: CASSYRTGGSNQPQHF.

The chain links TRBV28 to TRBJ1-1; the match to TRBD1 covers 7 bases. Germline CDR1 is MDHEN and CDR2 is SYDVKM. This CDR3 spans 15 amino acids. V shed 5 bases and J 1 base; nucleotides not matched to a gene: 7. CDR3: CASSHKNRGNTEAFF. For the CDR3, the DNA is TGTGCCAGCAGTCACAAAAACAGGGGGAACACTGAAGCTTTCTTT.